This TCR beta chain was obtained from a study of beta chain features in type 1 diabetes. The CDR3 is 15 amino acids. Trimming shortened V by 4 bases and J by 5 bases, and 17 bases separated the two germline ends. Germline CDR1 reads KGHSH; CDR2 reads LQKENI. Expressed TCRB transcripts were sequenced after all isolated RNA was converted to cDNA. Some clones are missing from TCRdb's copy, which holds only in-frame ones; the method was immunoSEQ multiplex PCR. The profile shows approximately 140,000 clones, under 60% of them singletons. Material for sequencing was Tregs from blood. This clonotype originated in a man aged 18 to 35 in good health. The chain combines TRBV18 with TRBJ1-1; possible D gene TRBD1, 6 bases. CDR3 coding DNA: TGTGCCAGCTCACAATACCCTTCAGGGGTGACTGAAGCTTTCTTT. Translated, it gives CASSQYPSGVTEAFF.